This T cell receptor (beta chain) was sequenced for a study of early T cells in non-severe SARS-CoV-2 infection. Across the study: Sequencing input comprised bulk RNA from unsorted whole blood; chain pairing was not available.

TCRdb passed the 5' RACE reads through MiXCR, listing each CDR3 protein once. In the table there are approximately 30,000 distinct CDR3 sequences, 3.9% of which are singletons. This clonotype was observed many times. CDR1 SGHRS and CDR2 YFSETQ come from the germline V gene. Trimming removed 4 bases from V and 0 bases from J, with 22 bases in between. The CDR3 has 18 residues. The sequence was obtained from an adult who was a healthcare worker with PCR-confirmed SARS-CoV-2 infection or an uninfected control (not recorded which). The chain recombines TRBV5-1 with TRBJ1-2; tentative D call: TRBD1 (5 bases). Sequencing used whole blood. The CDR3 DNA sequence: TGCGCCAGCAGCCCCGGAGGGCGGCTGGGGGGAACTAACTATGGCTACACCTTC. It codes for CASSPGGRLGGTNYGYTF.